This T cell receptor beta chain was sequenced during a study of graft-versus-host responses after intestinal transplantation. Whole-study context: Transplants were multivisceral, liver-intestinal, or isolated intestinal. Each recipient received anti-thymocyte globulin induction, then tacrolimus and steroids for about 3 years.

Study-level findings and limits: Allograft clonal ratios (graft-versus-host to host-versus-graft) were high in patients who had graft-donor T cell macrochimerism. Present in recipient marrow, GvH clones included some that appeared first in ileum or blood.

Sequencing used immunoSEQ multiplex PCR; TCRdb keeps in-frame clones, though not all of them. The table lists 75,000 to 90,000 clones, approximately 88% of them singletons. Concerning this clone itself: Its antigen remains unknown.

CDR3 size: 16 residues. The V gene end was trimmed by 4 bases and the J gene end by 0 bases; junction bases not matched to a gene: 5. In germline, CDR1 is SGHDN, CDR2 FVKESK. The TCR comes from a human donor who received an intestinal transplant. V usage is TRBV14 and J usage is TRBJ2-1; 8 bases are a match to TRBD2. The sequenced sample was unstimulated CD4+ T cells sorted from spleen or lymph node cells, obtained before intestinal transplant. CDR3 coding DNA: TGTGCCAGCAGCCCGACGGGGGGGAGCTCCTACAATGAGCAGTTCTTC. The encoded protein is CASSPTGGSSYNEQFF.